What follows is one TCR beta chain and its context. Method: immunoSEQ multiplex PCR; TCRdb's copy keeps in-frame clones and lacks some. The sample carries more than 200,000 clones, approximately 86% recorded once. The source of the sample is a study of blood T cell repertoires in COVID-19. The CDR3 totals 16 residues. V shed 5 bases and J 6 bases; nucleotides not matched to a gene: 7. The germline gives CDR1 SGHVS, CDR2 FNYEAQ. Sequencing was carried out using peripheral blood. This clonotype was obtained from a woman aged 55-69 years with COVID-19, enrolled during active disease. The V gene is TRBV7-6, the J gene TRBJ2-1; 13 nucleotides match TRBD2. The CDR3 DNA reads as TGTGCCAGCAGCCCTCCGGGACTAGCGGGACCCAATGAGCAGTTCTTC. The encoded protein is CASSPPGLAGPNEQFF.